This T cell receptor (beta chain) is drawn from a study of blood T cell repertoires in COVID-19. Looking at the study overall: Sites in the United States, Italy and Spain provided acute and convalescent COVID-19 samples.

The data were produced by immunoSEQ multiplex PCR, yet TCRdb's version contains in-frame clones alone and is incomplete. The top ten clones hold around 7% of a sample with about 210,000 clones, around 90% of them seen once. This clone came up once. Ages ranged from about 18 to 89 years, with residence in fewer than 25 US areas. Sample: PBMCs or T cells enriched from blood (not recorded which). The sequence was collected from a man aged 25 to 45 in a cohort exposed to, infected with or recovered from COVID-19 (not recorded which).

The chain's CDR3 is CASSLGTAIYNEQFF. The CDR3 DNA is TGCGCCAGCAGCTTGGGGACAGCTATCTACAATGAGCAGTTCTTC. The genes are TRBV5-1 and TRBJ2-1, with D possibly being TRBD1 (6 bases). Germline V gene lookup returns CDR1 SGHRS and CDR2 YFSETQ. The CDR3 spans 15 residues. V dropped 0 bases and J dropped 3 bases, with 10 bases sitting between them. Complete variable domain (other parts from reference TRBV5-1 and TRBJ2-1): KAGVTQTPRYLIKTRGQQVTLSCSPISGHRSVSWYQQTPGQGLQFLFEYFSETQRNKGNFPGRFSGRQFSNSRSEMNVSTLELGDSALYLCASSLGTAIYNEQFFGPGTRLTVL.